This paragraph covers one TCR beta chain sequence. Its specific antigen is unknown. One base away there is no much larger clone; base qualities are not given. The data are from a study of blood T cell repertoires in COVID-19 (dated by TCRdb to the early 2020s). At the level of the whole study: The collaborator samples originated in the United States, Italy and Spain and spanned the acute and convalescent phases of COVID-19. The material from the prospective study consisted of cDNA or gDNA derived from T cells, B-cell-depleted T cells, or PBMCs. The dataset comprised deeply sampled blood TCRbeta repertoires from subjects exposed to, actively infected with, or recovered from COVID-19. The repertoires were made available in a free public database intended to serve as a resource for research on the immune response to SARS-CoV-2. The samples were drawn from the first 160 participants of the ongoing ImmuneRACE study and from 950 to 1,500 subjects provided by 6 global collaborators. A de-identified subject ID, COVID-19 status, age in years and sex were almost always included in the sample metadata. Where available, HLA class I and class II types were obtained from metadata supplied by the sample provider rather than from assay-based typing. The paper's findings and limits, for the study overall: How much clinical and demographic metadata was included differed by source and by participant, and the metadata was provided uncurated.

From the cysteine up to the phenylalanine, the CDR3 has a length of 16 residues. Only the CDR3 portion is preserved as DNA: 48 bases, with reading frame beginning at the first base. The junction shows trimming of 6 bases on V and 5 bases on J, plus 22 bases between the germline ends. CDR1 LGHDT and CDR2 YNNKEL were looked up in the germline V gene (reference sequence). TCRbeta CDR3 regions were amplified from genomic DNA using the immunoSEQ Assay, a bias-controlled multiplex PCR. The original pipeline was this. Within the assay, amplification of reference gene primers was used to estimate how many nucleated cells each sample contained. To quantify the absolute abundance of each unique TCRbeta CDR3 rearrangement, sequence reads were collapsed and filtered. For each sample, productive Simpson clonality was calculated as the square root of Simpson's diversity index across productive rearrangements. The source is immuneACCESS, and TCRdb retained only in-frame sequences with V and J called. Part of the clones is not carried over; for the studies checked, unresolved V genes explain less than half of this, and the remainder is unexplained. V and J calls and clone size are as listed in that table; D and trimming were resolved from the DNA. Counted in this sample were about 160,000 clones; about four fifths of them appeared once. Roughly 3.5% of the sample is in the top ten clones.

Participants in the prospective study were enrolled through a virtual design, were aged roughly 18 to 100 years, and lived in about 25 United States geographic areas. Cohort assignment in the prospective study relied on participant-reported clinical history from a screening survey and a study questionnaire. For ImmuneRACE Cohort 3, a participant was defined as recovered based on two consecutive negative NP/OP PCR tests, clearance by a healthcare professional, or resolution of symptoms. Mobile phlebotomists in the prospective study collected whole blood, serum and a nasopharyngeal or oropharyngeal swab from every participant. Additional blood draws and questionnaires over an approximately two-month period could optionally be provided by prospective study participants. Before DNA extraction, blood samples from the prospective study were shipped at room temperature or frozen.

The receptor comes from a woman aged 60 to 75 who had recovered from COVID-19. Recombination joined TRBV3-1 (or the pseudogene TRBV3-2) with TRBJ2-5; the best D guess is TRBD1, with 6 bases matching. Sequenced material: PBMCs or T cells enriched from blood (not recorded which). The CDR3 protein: CASSKPEGRGSETQYF. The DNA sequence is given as TGTGCCAGCAGTAAGCCCGAAGGCAGGGGTTCCGAGACCCAGTACTTC.